This note documents a single TCR beta chain sequence. This record comes from a study of T cells in Graves' hyperthyroidism and ophthalmopathy. This CDR3 is built from 13 residues. The V gene's germline CDR1 is MDHEN and CDR2 SYDVKM. With V trimmed by 7 bases and J by 6 bases, 3 bases remained unmatched. What was amplified from RNA transcripts were TCR beta CDR3 regions. The primer set for the first-round RT-PCR of the TCR CDR3 was HTBI. TCRdb processed the multiplex PCR reads anew with MiXCR; each CDR3 protein has one entry. The sample yields roughly 500,000 distinct CDR3 sequences, less than 25% seen once. The PBMCs studied were ones that came from around 10 ml fresh peripheral blood.

This chain joins TRBV28 and TRBJ1-5; 10 bases map to TRBD1. Sample: blood. This TCR was recovered from a woman in her 70s with Graves' ophthalmopathy. The CDR3 nucleotides read TGTGCCAGCAAGGGACAGGGGATTCAGCCCCAGCATTTT. Encoded protein: CASKGQGIQPQHF.